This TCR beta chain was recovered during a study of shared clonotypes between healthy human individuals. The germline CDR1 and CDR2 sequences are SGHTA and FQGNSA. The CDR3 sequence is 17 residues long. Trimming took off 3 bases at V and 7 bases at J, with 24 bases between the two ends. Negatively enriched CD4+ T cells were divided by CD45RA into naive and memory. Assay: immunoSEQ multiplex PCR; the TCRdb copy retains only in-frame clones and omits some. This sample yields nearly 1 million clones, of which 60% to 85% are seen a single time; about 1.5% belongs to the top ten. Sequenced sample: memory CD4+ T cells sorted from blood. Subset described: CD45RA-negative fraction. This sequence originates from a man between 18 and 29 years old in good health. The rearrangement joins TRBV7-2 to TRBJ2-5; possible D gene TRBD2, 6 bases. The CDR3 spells CASSFMLSGSPLGTQYF. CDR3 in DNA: TGTGCCAGCAGCTTTATGCTAAGCGGGTCCCCCCTGGGGACCCAGTACTTC.